These 23 T cell receptor beta chains were all obtained from the same sample, sequenced in a study of T-cell reconstitution after alpha-beta-depleted transplantation in children. Molecular barcoding with unique molecular identifiers was used for the TCRbeta library. A single record per CDR3 protein comes from TCRdb applying MiXCR to the PCR reads. The repertoire consists of 55,000 to 70,000 distinct CDR3 sequences, with about 11% occurring once and the leading ten covering about 12%. Material: PBMCs, obtained before TCRalphabeta/CD19-depleted stem cell transplant. The receptor set was obtained from a boy between 5 and 17 years old with acute myeloid leukemia, due to receive a stem cell transplant.

About this clonotype: An end of the junction differs from the germline gene, which may be a read error. The CDR3 loop reads CAISFRAGRSWTNEKLFF. DNA of the CDR3: TGTGCCATCAGTTTTAGGGCAGGGAGGAGTTGGACTAATGAAAAACTGTTTTTT. This rearrangement joins TRBV12-3 or TRBV12-4 to TRBJ1-4; possible D gene TRBD1, 5 bases. CDR3 length: 18 amino acids.

Ten or more counts support this clonotype. This chain joins TRBV7-2 and TRBJ1-2, with a weak D call TRBD1 (6 bases). The CDR3 has 15 residues. Germline-derived CDR1 and CDR2 are SGHTA and FQGNSA. V was clipped by 1 base and J by 0 bases, with 9 bases between them. The CDR3 DNA follows: TGTGCCAGCAGCTTAGACGGGGGGCCTAACTATGGCTACACCTTC. This translates into CASSLDGGPNYGYTF. Combining the CDR3 with reference TRBV7-2 and TRBJ1-2 gives the whole variable domain GAGVSQSPSNKVTEKGKDVELRCDPISGHTALYWYRQSLGQGLEFLIYFQGNSAPDKSGLPSDRFSAERTGGSVSTLTIQRTQQEDSAVYLCASSLDGGPNYGYTFGSGTRLTVV.

This clonotype showed up many times. V is TRBV15 and J is TRBJ2-2; D call uncertain. Trimming removed 1 base at V and 2 bases at J, with 5 bases between. Germline values: CDR1 LNHNV, CDR2 YYDKDF (reference sequence). The CDR3 has 14 amino acids. As DNA, the CDR3 is TGTGCCACCAGCAGAGGCGTTAACACCGGGGAGCTGTTTTTT. Protein product: CATSRGVNTGELFF.

In its sample, this clonotype was seen many times. The V and J genes are TRBV6-5 and TRBJ2-1, with D possibly called TRBD1 or TRBD2 (7 bases each). Germline V gives CDR1 MNHEY, CDR2 SVGAGI. The CDR3 extends over 15 amino acids. V lost 7 bases to trimming and J lost 6 bases, with 19 bases between them. CDR3: CASTPGGGQRNEQFF. For the CDR3, the DNA is TGTGCCAGCACCCCAGGGGGGGGACAGCGCAATGAGCAGTTCTTC.

In its sample, this clonotype was seen many times. The V call is TRBV5-1, the J call TRBJ1-1, with TRBD1 identical over 12 bases. Germline lookup yields CDR1 SGHRS and CDR2 YFSETQ. The CDR3 is 14 amino acids. J gave up 10 bases and V 5 bases, and 9 bases lay outside the gene matches. CDR3 protein: CASSRDRGQVLAFF. The CDR3 coding sequence is TGCGCCAGCAGTCGGGACAGGGGGCAGGTTTTAGCTTTCTTT. The full variable domain, in which reference TRBV5-1 and TRBJ1-1 provide the parts outside the CDR3, is KAGVTQTPRYLIKTRGQQVTLSCSPISGHRSVSWYQQTPGQGLQFLFEYFSETQRNKGNFPGRFSGRQFSNSRSEMNVSTLELGDSALYLCASSRDRGQVLAFFGQGTRLTVV.

This clonotype was counted only a few times. The rearrangement links TRBV6-2 or TRBV6-3 to TRBJ1-2; tentatively, D is TRBD1 (6 bases). From germline, CDR1 is MNHEY and CDR2 SVGEGT. The CDR3 is made up of 14 amino acids. Between the trimmed V and J ends, which lost 0 bases and 8 bases, there was a span of 13 bases. CDR3 sequence reads: CASSYSIKGGGYTF. The CDR3 bases are TGTGCCAGCAGTTACTCGATAAAAGGGGGAGGCTACACCTTC.

The chain recombines TRBV30 with TRBJ2-7, with D possibly being TRBD1 (5 bases). V lost 4 bases and J 3 bases, leaving 13 bases between the germline ends. This CDR3 contains 13 residues. Germline loops: CDR1 GTSNPN, CDR2 SVGIG (reference sequence). The CDR3 is CAWKTAWDYEQYF. In DNA form, the CDR3 reads TGTGCCTGGAAGACAGCCTGGGACTACGAGCAGTACTTC.

Ten or more counts support this clonotype. V usage is TRBV10-3 and J usage is TRBJ2-1; D call uncertain. V was pared by 9 bases and J by 3 bases, with 12 bases between. The germline V gene has CDR1 ENHRY and CDR2 SYGVKD. The CDR3 has 13 residues. The CDR3 nucleotides read TGTGCCATTCGCGCTTCCAACTACAATGAGCAGTTCTTC. Translating gives CAIRASNYNEQFF.

The chain couples TRBV20-1 to TRBJ2-1; D might be TRBD2 (5 bases). Per germline, CDR1 DFQATT and CDR2 SNEGSKA (reference sequence). Trimming shortened V by 2 bases and J by 6 bases, and 17 bases separated the two germline ends. The CDR3 covers 15 residues. CDR3: CSARSDTRGFNEQFF. CDR3 in DNA: TGCAGTGCTAGATCTGACACCCGGGGATTCAATGAGCAGTTCTTC.

Many counts were recorded for this clonotype. The chain employs TRBV7-9 and TRBJ2-1; 10 positions match TRBD2. After removal of 2 bases from V and 4 bases from J, the junction contained 8 bases not matched to a gene. CDR3 length: 17 amino acids. From germline, CDR1 is SEHNR and CDR2 FQNEAQ (reference sequence). The CDR3 is CASSLITRTSGYNEQFF. CDR3 DNA: TGTGCCAGCAGCTTAATCACACGGACTAGCGGTTACAATGAGCAGTTCTTC. The whole variable domain, remainder taken from reference TRBV7-9 and TRBJ2-1, is DTGVSQNPRHKITKRGQNVTFRCDPISEHNRLYWYRQTLGQGPEFLTYFQNEAQLEKSRLLSDRFSAERPKGSFSTLEIQRTEQGDSAMYLCASSLITRTSGYNEQFFGPGTRLTVL.

This clonotype has at least ten counts. The chain joins TRBV5-1 to TRBJ1-2; 11 nucleotides line up with TRBD1. The CDR3 consists of 15 residues. Germline CDR1 is SGHRS and CDR2 is YFSETQ. Trimming at V came to 4 bases and at J to 6 bases, leaving 8 bases not matched to a gene. The DNA of the CDR3 is TGCGCCAGCAGCCATCTCCGGACAGGGGGCGATGGCTACACCTTC. Its translation is CASSHLRTGGDGYTF.

This clonotype was recorded at least ten times. The V call is TRBV7-9, the J call TRBJ2-1; no reliable D call. The CDR3 runs to 12 residues. The germline CDR1 and CDR2 sequences are SEHNR and FQNEAQ (reference sequence). Trimming cost V 6 bases and J 9 bases, with 12 bases left between them. CDR3 protein: CASSTRKPEQFF. The CDR3 coding sequence is TGTGCCAGCAGTACCAGGAAGCCTGAGCAGTTCTTC.

This chain links TRBV2 with TRBJ1-1, with 8 bases fitting TRBD1. Trimming at V came to 6 bases and at J to 3 bases, leaving 15 bases not matched to a gene. The length of the CDR3 is 17 residues. Per germline, CDR1 SNHLY and CDR2 FYNNEI. The CDR3 sequence is CASSRLLHGQGDTEAFF. The CDR3 DNA is TGTGCCAGCAGCCGACTATTACACGGACAGGGCGACACTGAAGCTTTCTTT.

The chain is built from TRBV5-1 and TRBJ2-7; 7 bases agree with TRBD1. CDR1 and CDR2 from the germline V gene are SGHRS and YFSETQ. The trim removed 5 bases at V and 1 base at J, leaving 3 bases unmatched. This CDR3 comprises 13 residues. The CDR3 DNA is TGCGCCAGCAGAAGCAGGGGGTCCTACGAGCAGTACTTC. This translates into CASRSRGSYEQYF.

This clonotype was found many times. The V gene is TRBV24-1, the J gene TRBJ2-3; unclear D gene. Germline assignment: CDR1 KGHDR and CDR2 SFDVKD. V was clipped by 4 bases and J by 7 bases, with 11 bases between them. The CDR3 is made up of 13 amino acids. CDR3 region: CATSDLSGYTQYF. Written as DNA, the CDR3 is TGTGCCACCAGTGACCTTAGTGGGTATACGCAGTATTTT.

This clonotype was seen at least ten times. The chain employs TRBV4-3 and TRBJ2-7; 7 bases are shared with TRBD1. CDR3 length: 15 amino acids. The germline gives CDR1 LGHNA, CDR2 YSLEER. After removal of 3 bases from V and 1 base from J, the junction contained 6 bases not matched to a gene. Written as DNA, the CDR3 is TGCGCCAGCAGCCAGAAGACAGGGACGTCCTACGAGCAGTACTTC. Protein product: CASSQKTGTSYEQYF.

Many counts were recorded for this clonotype. The rearrangement joins TRBV25-1 to TRBJ2-7; 9 bases map to TRBD1. The length of the CDR3 is 16 residues. The junction had 8 bases not matched to a gene; V was cut back by 3 bases and J by 2 bases. Germline CDR1 and CDR2: MGHDK and SYGVNS. CDR3 region: CASSDPWDRETYEQYF. The CDR3 nucleotides read TGTGCCAGCAGTGACCCATGGGACAGGGAGACCTACGAGCAGTACTTC.

This clonotype came up many times. This chain connects TRBV11-1 to TRBJ1-1, with TRBD1 matching 7 bases. Trimming at V came to 0 bases and at J to 6 bases, leaving 13 bases not matched to a gene. The germline V gene has CDR1 SGHAT and CDR2 FQDESV (reference sequence). The CDR3 totals 17 residues. The CDR3: CASSLAMSTGWTPEAFF. CDR3 nucleotides: TGTGCCAGCAGCTTAGCCATGTCGACAGGGTGGACTCCTGAAGCTTTCTTT.

This clonotype was observed at least ten times. This chain links TRBV6-5 with TRBJ1-5; D possibly corresponds to TRBD1 (5 bases). Germline CDR1 reads MNHEY; CDR2 reads SVGAGI. The germline V and J ends were trimmed by 2 bases and 3 bases, with 8 bases remaining between them. This CDR3 contains 14 residues. The CDR3 sequence is CASSYRGINQPQHF. CDR3 sequence (DNA): TGTGCCAGCAGTTACAGGGGTATCAATCAGCCCCAGCATTTT.

There are many counts of this clonotype. The chain combines TRBV4-1 with TRBJ1-4; D gene ambiguous. The germline V gene has CDR1 MGHRA and CDR2 YSYEKL. Trimming shortened V by 2 bases and J by 0 bases, and 7 bases separated the two germline ends. This CDR3 contains 15 residues. The CDR3 spells CASSQSTTTNEKLFF. The CDR3 region has the DNA TGCGCCAGCAGCCAATCGACCACAACTAATGAAAAACTGTTTTTT.

Ten or more counts support this clonotype. The chain employs TRBV12-5 and TRBJ2-1, with 7 bases fitting TRBD2. J gave up 7 bases and V 0 bases, and 3 bases lay outside the gene matches. The CDR3 loop spans 14 amino acids. Germline CDR1 reads LGHNT; CDR2 reads FRNRAP. This CDR3 reads CASGLVNGGNEQFF. CDR3 sequence (DNA): TGTGCTAGTGGTTTGGTAAACGGGGGGAATGAGCAGTTCTTC.

This clonotype has a count of ten or more. This chain links TRBV15 with TRBJ2-1, with TRBD2 identical over 10 bases. Germline CDR1 reads LNHNV; CDR2 reads YYDKDF (reference sequence). The V segment lost 2 bases and the J segment 5 bases; nucleotides outside the gene matches: 3. The CDR3 spans 15 residues. In DNA form, the CDR3 reads TGTGCCACCAGCAGAAGCGGGAGGGTCCACAATGAGCAGTTCTTC. This translates into CATSRSGRVHNEQFF.

This clonotype came up many times. CDR3 in amino acids: CASSLEVQRSTDTQYF. The CDR3 nucleotides are TGTGCCAGCAGCTTAGAGGTCCAGCGGAGCACAGATACGCAGTATTTT. V is TRBV7-9 and J is TRBJ2-3; D perhaps matches TRBD2 (5 bases). This CDR3 comprises 16 residues. Germline V gives CDR1 SEHNR, CDR2 FQNEAQ (reference sequence). The V end lost 1 base, the J end lost 0 bases, and 11 bases lay between the germline ends.